A selection of T cell receptor beta chains follows, all from one sample in a study of circulating and synovial CD4+ cells in juvenile arthritis. TCRdb's table, derived via immunoSEQ multiplex PCR, lists solely in-frame clones and lacks some. The profile shows around 32,000 clones, nearly 95% of them singletons. Sequencing input: CD4+ T cells from blood. All receptors come from a human donor with juvenile idiopathic arthritis. CDR3s include the opening cysteine and the closing phenylalanine or tryptophan. Fields, in order: J gene, V gene, CDR3 length, clone size, CDR3 protein. Clone size appears in some rows only: once, few, many, or a class for an expanded clone.

j_call: TRBJ1-4
v_call: TRBV29-1
cdr3_length: 14
clone_size: once
cdr3_aa: CSVRGEATNEKLFF

j_call: TRBJ2-7
v_call: TRBV11-2
cdr3_length: 17
clone_size: once
cdr3_aa: CASSLDLGRGLTYEQYF

j_call: TRBJ2-7
v_call: TRBV6-5
cdr3_length: 14
clone_size: -
cdr3_aa: CASSHRDTSYEQYF

j_call: TRBJ1-1
v_call: TRBV19
cdr3_length: 18
clone_size: -
cdr3_aa: CASSIGPTGRLSNTEAFF

j_call: TRBJ1-3
v_call: TRBV28
cdr3_length: 17
clone_size: -
cdr3_aa: CASSLGGTPVSGNTIYF

j_call: TRBJ1-2
v_call: TRBV28
cdr3_length: 16
clone_size: -
cdr3_aa: CASSLFSQGPHYGYTF

j_call: TRBJ2-1
v_call: TRBV6-6
cdr3_length: 15
clone_size: once
cdr3_aa: CASSYGTGRNNEQFF

j_call: TRBJ2-7
v_call: TRBV5-6
cdr3_length: 14
clone_size: -
cdr3_aa: CASSPRDRSYEQYF

j_call: TRBJ2-4
v_call: TRBV9
cdr3_length: 13
clone_size: -
cdr3_aa: CASSEGTSGSWHF

j_call: TRBJ1-3
v_call: TRBV7-2
cdr3_length: 16
clone_size: -
cdr3_aa: CASSLDIPTSGNTIYF

j_call: TRBJ2-5
v_call: TRBV10-3
cdr3_length: 14
clone_size: -
cdr3_aa: CAIRPGLDAETQYF

j_call: TRBJ2-7
v_call: TRBV6-4
cdr3_length: 16
clone_size: -
cdr3_aa: CASSDRGTERSYEQYF

j_call: TRBJ1-6
v_call: TRBV18
cdr3_length: 15
clone_size: -
cdr3_aa: CASSPLQGAGSPLHF

j_call: TRBJ1-5
v_call: TRBV19
cdr3_length: 13
clone_size: -
cdr3_aa: CASNGWSNQPQHF

j_call: TRBJ1-2
v_call: TRBV5-8
cdr3_length: 14
clone_size: -
cdr3_aa: CASSLPQGARGYTF

j_call: TRBJ2-5
v_call: TRBV19
cdr3_length: 13
clone_size: -
cdr3_aa: CASSIGGYQTQYF

j_call: TRBJ2-2
v_call: TRBV28
cdr3_length: 13
clone_size: -
cdr3_aa: CATFAENTGELFF

j_call: TRBJ1-5
v_call: TRBV9
cdr3_length: 14
clone_size: -
cdr3_aa: CASSRQGFNQPQHF

j_call: TRBJ2-5
v_call: TRBV5-1
cdr3_length: 15
clone_size: -
cdr3_aa: CASSSITGNQETQYF

j_call: TRBJ1-5
v_call: TRBV19
cdr3_length: 15
clone_size: few
cdr3_aa: CASSVDRGLGQPQHF

j_call: TRBJ2-1
v_call: TRBV4-2
cdr3_length: 15
clone_size: -
cdr3_aa: CASSQDGSQGNEQFF

j_call: TRBJ2-3
v_call: TRBV2
cdr3_length: 20
clone_size: -
cdr3_aa: CASSDAQAARGGNPTDTQYF

j_call: TRBJ2-7
v_call: TRBV6-5
cdr3_length: 14
clone_size: -
cdr3_aa: CASSPPPGGYEQYF

j_call: TRBJ1-4
v_call: TRBV6-6
cdr3_length: 11
clone_size: -
cdr3_aa: CASRGVEKLFF

j_call: TRBJ2-7
v_call: TRBV27
cdr3_length: 14
clone_size: -
cdr3_aa: CASSPDRGQGEQYF

j_call: TRBJ2-3
v_call: TRBV4-1
cdr3_length: 16
clone_size: -
cdr3_aa: CASSLRLAQSTDTQYF

j_call: TRBJ2-3
v_call: TRBV30
cdr3_length: 14
clone_size: -
cdr3_aa: CAWSGRLGTDTQYF

j_call: TRBJ1-1
v_call: TRBV6-1
cdr3_length: 14
clone_size: -
cdr3_aa: CASRTGDANTEAFF

j_call: TRBJ1-1
v_call: TRBV6-5
cdr3_length: 13
clone_size: -
cdr3_aa: CASSSWRDTEAFF

j_call: TRBJ2-1
v_call: TRBV5-1
cdr3_length: 17
clone_size: -
cdr3_aa: CASSLEIAGGRGIEQFF

j_call: TRBJ1-4
v_call: TRBV7-9
cdr3_length: 16
clone_size: -
cdr3_aa: CASSLLSGTGNEKLFF

j_call: TRBJ2-1
v_call: TRBV9
cdr3_length: 13
clone_size: -
cdr3_aa: CASSPQLGSAQFF

j_call: TRBJ1-6
v_call: TRBV5-1
cdr3_length: 15
clone_size: -
cdr3_aa: CASSEGLAGNSPLHF

j_call: TRBJ2-3
v_call: TRBV4-1
cdr3_length: 17
clone_size: -
cdr3_aa: CVSSQVPSGGGTDTQYF

j_call: TRBJ2-1
v_call: TRBV19
cdr3_length: 16
clone_size: -
cdr3_aa: CASNSKPRNPYNEQFF

j_call: TRBJ2-3
v_call: TRBV27
cdr3_length: 15
clone_size: -
cdr3_aa: CASSLLDRTRDTQYF

j_call: TRBJ2-1
v_call: TRBV11-3
cdr3_length: 18
clone_size: -
cdr3_aa: CASSLEAPGSSPYNEQFF

j_call: TRBJ2-1
v_call: TRBV28
cdr3_length: 17
clone_size: -
cdr3_aa: CASHGTNRGGSYNEQFF

j_call: TRBJ1-2
v_call: TRBV7-2
cdr3_length: 14
clone_size: -
cdr3_aa: CASSLGGRMRGYTF

j_call: TRBJ2-7
v_call: TRBV4-3
cdr3_length: 14
clone_size: -
cdr3_aa: CASSARQGPYEQYF

j_call: TRBJ1-1
v_call: TRBV6-5
cdr3_length: 14
clone_size: -
cdr3_aa: CASSYSLPGTEAFF

j_call: TRBJ2-5
v_call: TRBV18
cdr3_length: 15
clone_size: -
cdr3_aa: CASSPPRGAGETQYF

j_call: TRBJ2-1
v_call: TRBV7-2
cdr3_length: 15
clone_size: -
cdr3_aa: CASSDRRLVQGEQFF

j_call: TRBJ2-1
v_call: TRBV7-8
cdr3_length: 17
clone_size: -
cdr3_aa: CASSPRLAGGRIDEQFF

j_call: TRBJ2-7
v_call: TRBV28
cdr3_length: 12
clone_size: -
cdr3_aa: CASSFSSYEQYF

j_call: TRBJ2-5
v_call: TRBV10-3
cdr3_length: 13
clone_size: once
cdr3_aa: CAISGTVQETQYF

j_call: TRBJ1-3
v_call: TRBV6-5
cdr3_length: 15
clone_size: -
cdr3_aa: CASRRDSIIGNTIYF

j_call: TRBJ2-5
v_call: TRBV29-1
cdr3_length: 11
clone_size: -
cdr3_aa: CSVPQGETQYF

j_call: TRBJ2-2
v_call: TRBV11-3
cdr3_length: 18
clone_size: -
cdr3_aa: CASSARLAGGRGTGELFF

j_call: TRBJ1-1
v_call: TRBV5-6
cdr3_length: 14
clone_size: -
cdr3_aa: CASRETGGGTEAFF